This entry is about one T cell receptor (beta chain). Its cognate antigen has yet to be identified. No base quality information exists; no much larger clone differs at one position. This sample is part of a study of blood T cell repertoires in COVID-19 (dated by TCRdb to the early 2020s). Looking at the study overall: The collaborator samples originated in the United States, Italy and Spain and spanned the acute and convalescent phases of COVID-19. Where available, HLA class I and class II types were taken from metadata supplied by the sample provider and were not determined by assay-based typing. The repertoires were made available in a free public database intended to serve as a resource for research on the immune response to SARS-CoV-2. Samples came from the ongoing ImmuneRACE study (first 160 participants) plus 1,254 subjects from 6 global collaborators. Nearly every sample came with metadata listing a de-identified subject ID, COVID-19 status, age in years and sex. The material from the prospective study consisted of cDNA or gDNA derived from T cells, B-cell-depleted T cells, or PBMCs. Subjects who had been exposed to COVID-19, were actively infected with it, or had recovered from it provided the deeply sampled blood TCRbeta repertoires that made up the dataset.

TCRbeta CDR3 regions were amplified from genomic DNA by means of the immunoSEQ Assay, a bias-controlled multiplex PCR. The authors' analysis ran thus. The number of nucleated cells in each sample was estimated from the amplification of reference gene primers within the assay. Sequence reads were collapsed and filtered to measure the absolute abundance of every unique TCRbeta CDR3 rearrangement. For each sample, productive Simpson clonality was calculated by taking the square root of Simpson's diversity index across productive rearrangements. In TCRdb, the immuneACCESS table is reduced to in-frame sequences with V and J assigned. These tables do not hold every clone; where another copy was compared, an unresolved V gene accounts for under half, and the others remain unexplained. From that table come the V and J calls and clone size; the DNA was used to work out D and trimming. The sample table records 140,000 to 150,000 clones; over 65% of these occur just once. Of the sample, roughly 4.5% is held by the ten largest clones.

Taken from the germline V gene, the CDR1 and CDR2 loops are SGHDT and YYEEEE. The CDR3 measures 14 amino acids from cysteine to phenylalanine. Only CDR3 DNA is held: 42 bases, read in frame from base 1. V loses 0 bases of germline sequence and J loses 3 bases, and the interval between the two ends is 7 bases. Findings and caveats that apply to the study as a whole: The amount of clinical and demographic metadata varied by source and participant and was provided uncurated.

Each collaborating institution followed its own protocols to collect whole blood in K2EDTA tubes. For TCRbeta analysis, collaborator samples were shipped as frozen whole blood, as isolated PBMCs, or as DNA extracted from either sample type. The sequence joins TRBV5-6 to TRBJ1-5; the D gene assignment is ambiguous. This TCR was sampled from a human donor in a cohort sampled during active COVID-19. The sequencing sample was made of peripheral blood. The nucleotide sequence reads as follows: TGTGCCAGCAGCTTGGGCAGGAACAATCAGCCCCAGCATTTT. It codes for CASSLGRNNQPQHF.